This T cell receptor beta chain was identified in a study of human T cells and chemical hapten exposure. Study observations and caveats: The number of TCRs over 1 in 1000 frequency stayed unchanged after DPC.

TCRdb itself ran the RACE reads through MiXCR, one entry per CDR3 protein. The sample lists roughly 260,000 distinct CDR3 sequences, approximately 8.6% occurring once. This clonotype appeared a few times. As yet, its antigen is unknown. The CDR3 consists of 14 residues. Between the trimmed V and J ends, which lost 0 bases and 5 bases, there was a span of 11 bases. Germline CDR1 SGHRS, CDR2 YFSETQ. As for time point: pre-sensitization, week 0. As to treatment: therapeutic diphenylcyclopropenone sensitization with weekly scalp DPC. This clonotype was sampled from a woman aged 40 to 50 with alopecia areata. Some clones in this sample may be carry-over from other donors' samples. V is TRBV5-1 and J is TRBJ1-2; D ambiguous. Sequencing used whole blood, obtained in connection with sensitization to the hapten diphenylcyclopropenone (DPC). The CDR3 reads CASSLDGGSYGYTF. Written as DNA, the CDR3 is TGCGCCAGCAGCTTGGACGGAGGTTCATATGGCTACACCTTC.